The present TCR beta chain was sequenced within a study of neoadjuvant anti-PD-1 for oral cavity cancer (TCRdb year 2021). Study-level background: Before undergoing curative-intent surgical resection, most patients got three to four biweekly nivolumab doses at 3 mg/kg. A fourth nivolumab dose was given around day 43 to patients without progression, and definitive surgical resection was performed in those patients on days 50-56. Under RECIST 1.1, a patient counted as a responder if showing complete response, partial response or stable disease, and as a non-responder if showing progression. A roughly 33% response rate was observed in the parent correlative cohort, in which around twelve patients were included.

For deep sequencing of PBMC libraries, mostly about 480 ng of input genomic DNA was used, and six replicates were run per sample. Following the manufacturer's instructions, the team built TCRbeta libraries using the immunoSEQ hsTCRbeta kit. The finished libraries were brought together in one pool at roughly 3 nM, which was then read using an Illumina NovaSeq 6000 S4 flow cell. Regarding the original processing steps: The immunoSEQ Analyzer handled quality control and preprocessing of the raw data. The analysis was restricted to productive rearrangements, with each unique CDR3 amino acid sequence defining a clonotype. Repertoire clonality was estimated as the Gini-Simpson index, which was calculated using the R package tcR. Student's t test was used to compare Gini indices, while Pearson correlation assessed associations with tumor size change. TCRdb stores this immuneACCESS table with in-frame sequences only. Part of the clones is absent; in the studies checked, under half of the shortfall reflects unresolved V genes, and no reason is known for the rest. Clone size and V and J calls were adopted from that table, with D and trimming inferred from the DNA. A total of tens of thousands of clones appear in this sample, 70% to 90% of them only once. Of the sample, 2.5% to 3.5% is held by the ten largest clones.

Interpreted using the paper, the time point label stands for: after neoadjuvant nivolumab, at surgical resection. None of the patients had received prior systemic or radiation treatment, and all were newly diagnosed with stage II-IVA oral cavity squamous cell carcinoma. The cohort was composed of patients with HPV-negative, locally advanced oral cavity squamous cell carcinoma. No culture maintenance or expansion was done, as the peripheral blood mononuclear cells went straight to analysis. Samples were obtained from a longitudinal correlative study of a single-arm phase II trial of neoadjuvant nivolumab in oral cavity squamous cell carcinoma. Subject-matched pre- and post-treatment PBMCs and tumors from three responders and three non-responders were subjected to genomic DNA-based TCRbeta sequencing. Peripheral blood mononuclear cells were collected once before nivolumab treatment and again after treatment, at the time of surgery. The Maxwell RSC DNA from Cells kit was used to extract genomic DNA from PBMCs.

A note on this clone: The clone's antigen remains unknown. The record has no base qualities; no much larger clone is one base away.

Study-wide findings and limitations: Higher pretreatment blood TCRbeta clonality and lower post-treatment tumor TCRbeta clonality were correlated with higher pretreatment blood Treg/Th17 ratios. Within PBMCs, T cell clonality (Gini index) was significantly higher in non-responders than responders after neoadjuvant nivolumab. Only a few patients per response group were included in the TCR analyses, and larger cohorts for validation were called for by the authors.

The receptor's source is a person aged 40 to 85 with oral cavity squamous cell carcinoma. This specimen was PBMCs, taken after nivolumab (anti-PD-1) treatment.

The CDR3 amino acid sequence is: CATSRESRQGFTEAFF. Read as DNA, the sequence is TGTGCCACCAGCAGGGAGAGCCGACAGGGCTTCACTGAAGCTTTCTTT. The sequence is built from TRBV15 and TRBJ1-1, and 7 junctional nucleotides match TRBD1. The CDR3 runs 16 amino acids, cysteine and phenylalanine included. Left in the record is the CDR3 DNA by itself, 48 bases read in frame from the first base. From a lookup of the germline V gene (reference sequence), CDR1 and CDR2 are LNHNV and YYDKDF. Clipping removes 3 bases from V and 4 bases from J, with 11 as the unmatched junction base count.